This entry lists 12 T cell receptor beta chains sequenced from one sample in a study of monozygotic twins with inflammatory bowel disease (dated by TCRdb to the late 2010s). Receptor amplification or capture employed 5' RACE. Sequenced using an Illumina HiSeq 2500. Once TCRdb had reprocessed the reads, it stored one entry per CDR3 protein sequence and supplied no DNA. This sample's table lists 300,000 to 350,000 distinct CDR3 sequences. 2% to 2.5% of the sample lies in the top ten. Source material: blood. The receptors here all came from a human donor with ulcerative colitis or Crohn's disease, or a healthy co-twin of an affected twin (not recorded which).

This sequence joins TRBV28 and TRBJ1-5. This CDR3 has 14 residues. Germline V CDR1 and CDR2: MDHEN, SYDVKM. The chain's CDR3 is CASSLQVINQPQHF.

The chain joins TRBV18 to TRBJ1-4; TCRdb picks TRBD1, but there is no DNA to check that call. The CDR3 runs to 14 residues. Germline V lookup: CDR1 KGHSH, CDR2 LQKENI. The CDR3 protein is CASSPFMDREKLFF.

This CDR3 is CATSDFRPRDGETQYF. V is TRBV24-1 and J is TRBJ2-5; there is no DNA to check the TCRdb D call of TRBD1. The V gene's germline CDR1 is KGHDR and CDR2 SFDVKD. CDR3 length equals 16 residues.

This rearrangement joins TRBV20-1 to TRBJ1-1. CDR3 size: 12 residues. Germline CDR1 and CDR2: DFQATT and SNEGSKA (reference sequence). The CDR3 spells CSALKALTEAFF.

J is TRBJ1-1 and V is TRBV5-1. Germline-derived CDR1 and CDR2 are SGHRS and YFSETQ. The CDR3 runs 13 residues. The CDR3 sequence is CASSFGGYTEAFF.

The chain uses TRBV7-9 and TRBJ1-6; TCRdb proposes TRBD1, but this gene call is untestable without DNA. Germline V gives CDR1 SEHNR, CDR2 FQNEAQ (reference sequence). The CDR3 is 13 amino acids. This chain's CDR3 is CASSFRDNSPLHF.

The rearrangement links TRBV28 to TRBJ2-7; TCRdb designates TRBD1, a call that cannot be tested without DNA. This CDR3 spans 14 amino acids. Germline lookup yields CDR1 MDHEN and CDR2 SYDVKM. CDR3 sequence reads: CASRGDGITYEQYF.

The V gene is TRBV5-1, the J gene TRBJ1-6. The CDR3 has 13 amino acids. CDR1 SGHRS and CDR2 YFSETQ come from the germline V gene. The CDR3 loop reads CASSKDQLSPLHF.

V usage is TRBV4-3 and J usage is TRBJ2-3; the D call from TCRdb, TRBD1, cannot be confirmed without DNA. CDR1 is LGHNA and CDR2 is YSLEER in the germline V gene. This CDR3 is built from 18 residues. CDR3 sequence reads: CASSHAPPGQGAMDTQYF.

V and J are TRBV7-9 and TRBJ2-1; TCRdb selects TRBD1, and the lack of DNA leaves this call unchecked. The CDR3 is 16 residues long. CDR1 is SEHNR, CDR2 FQNEAQ, per germline (reference sequence). The CDR3 loop is CASSLAESGPEGEQFF.

The chain recombines TRBV29-1 with TRBJ1-1. The CDR3 contains 13 residues. Germline CDR1 reads SQVTM; CDR2 reads ANQGSEA. The CDR3: CSCSGVVNTEAFF.

The chain employs TRBV29-1 and TRBJ2-2; no DNA is available, so the TRBD1 call from TCRdb remains unchecked. CDR1 and CDR2 from the germline V gene are SQVTM and ANQGSEA. The CDR3 sequence is 15 residues long. This CDR3 is CSASQGAVSTGELFF.